One TCR beta chain is described in this entry. Its antigen is still unknown. The sample originates from a study of response to subunit inactivated influenza vaccine. Study conclusions and caveats: New T cells are recruited in small numbers by each seasonal influenza vaccination, according to the authors' suggestion.

The V gene's germline CDR1 is ENHRY and CDR2 SYGVKD. The CDR3 has 13 residues. V was trimmed by 7 bases and J by 5 bases, leaving 14 bases between them. TCRdb reprocessed the RT-PCR reads via MiXCR and lists one record per CDR3 protein. The table lists some 800,000 distinct CDR3 sequences, 20% to 25% of them singletons. The specimen was PBMCs from blood, collected around 5 days after vaccination. The sequence came from a man aged 50 to 59 who received an inactivated influenza vaccine. The chain combines TRBV10-3 with TRBJ1-1; perhaps TRBD1 as D (5 bases). CDR3 coding DNA: TGTGCCATCAAACAGGAGAGGCATACTGAAGCTTTCTTT. Its protein is CAIKQERHTEAFF.